This entry describes one TCR beta chain. Its specific antigen is unknown. No clone much larger than this one lies a single base away; base qualities are absent. The V end gives up 4 bases and the J end 9 bases, leaving 13 bases in the junction not matched to a gene. CDR1 SGHRS and CDR2 YFSETQ were looked up in the germline V gene. The CDR3 measures 16 amino acids from cysteine to phenylalanine. Here the CDR3 DNA is all that survives: 48 bases in frame from base 1. The data derive from a study of cytomegalovirus exposure and HLA in healthy donors (dated by TCRdb to 2017 to 2019). Turning to the overall study: An earlier analysis of about 560 of the donors reported 276 Gb of sequence data and 117 million unique TCR beta sequences obtained from approximately 180 million T cells. About 280 gigabases of sequencing data and approximately 91 million unique TCR sequences made up an early release that covered 640 HLA-typed donors. Among the roughly 400 genotyped donors, more than 70% belonged to the genetic ancestry cluster associated with self-reported Caucasian donors. The study aimed to test whether cataloging public T cell receptors could reveal signatures of past pathogen exposure. The T cell repertoires of some 670 subjects were profiled by immunosequencing and related to cytomegalovirus serostatus. Along with the 666-subject first cohort, a separate validation cohort of roughly 110 different subjects was used. To predict cytomegalovirus infection status, the study brought together high-throughput TCR immunosequencing, statistical association of individual TCRs with disease status, and machine learning. A later analysis re-examined previously published TCR beta repertoires from 600 to 700 donors and added high-resolution HLA genotyping to investigate patterns of TCR occurrence. In the later analysis, no new phenotypic data were used to find candidate immune exposures; instead, reliance was placed on TCR beta sequences and their occurrence across donors. To decide whether each TCR beta V gene segment behaved as functional or pseudogenic, an earlier analysis of some 600 of the donors relied on high-throughput TCR beta sequencing. Donor age, sex, ethnicity and CMV serostatus were collected together with the repertoire data. Genome-wide SNP genotypes for about three fifths of the roughly 700 donors were used in a later genetic analysis, which treated that subset as a discovery cohort. Every repertoire in the discovery cohort had been generated on one and the same sequencing platform. HLA typing covered class I and class II loci at four-digit resolution. Typing coverage varied by locus: roughly 629-640 donors for A, B, C, DRB1 and DQB1; approximately 520 for DQA1; over 600 for DPA1; roughly 470 for DPB1. Four or five DR-DQ haplotypes were handled as single units for association and clustering because linkage in the cohort was strong. Among some 410 genotyped donors of the cohort, an average of approximately 240,000 unique TCR beta nucleotide sequences was sequenced per donor, of which approximately 18% were non-productive.

What the research found in general, with its limitations: A total of 150 or so TCR beta chains were listed by the study as associated with cytomegalovirus. Assigning TCR associations to individual alleles was difficult when HLA alleles, especially DR and DQ, strongly co-occurred. A few of the identified cytomegalovirus-associated TCR beta chains were confirmed in vitro to be specific for cytomegalovirus antigens. Because HLA typing was unavailable for some donors at each locus, only the typed subset was used in association tests. A group of highly shared sequence variants was considered likely to be a technical artifact of the sequencing pipeline. In a later analysis, HLA-associated TCR beta chains were found to be more clonally expanded and to have lower generation probabilities than equally common non-associated chains. A later analysis found that TCR association rates varied across HLA loci, with DRB1 alleles showing the most associated TCRs and HLA-C alleles the fewest. A later genetic analysis associated a missense DCLRE1C variant with V-gene and J-gene trimming of TCR beta chains, and an independent cohort replicated the association. Correlated functional status among segregating V segments might be attributable to linkage disequilibrium, but an unknown experimental factor could not be ruled out. A further reported finding was that TCR beta sequences accurately predicted the HLA-A and HLA-B alleles for most subjects in the first cohort. Sequencing depth was assumed to be roughly uniform across donors in the presence/absence analyses, though that assumption may not hold. According to a later analysis, most CMV-associated TCR beta chains appeared to be HLA-restricted, and the HLA associations seemed to be driven largely by CMV exposure. Compared with the approximately 670-donor mean, donors in an Asian-associated ancestry cluster had fewer N-insertions in productive TCRs, according to a later genetic analysis. In this cohort, only TCR beta chains were sequenced, and detectable features were limited by the absence of alpha or paired-chain data. Because counts were too low, under 20 rarely observed V segments, including chromosome 9 orphons, were left out of the earlier analysis of several hundred of the donors. A later analysis associated 15,000 to 20,000 TCR beta sequences with specific HLA alleles at a false discovery rate of 0.05. In an earlier analysis of fewer than 750 of the donors, most TCR beta V segments were observed in productive rearrangements about 90% or about 30% of the time, broadly matching IMGT annotations. CMV serostatus was the only immune exposure information available for the cohort. Because the 87-base-pair reads could not distinguish some IMGT-functional V segments, including TRBV6-2 and TRBV6-3, those segments were excluded. The authors suggested that the approach could potentially be generalized to other disease states and immunological phenotypes. Most TCR sequences were seen in very few donors, while some public TCRs were found in many individuals. A later analysis reported that several top co-occurrence clusters appeared linked to parvovirus B19, influenza, CMV and Epstein-Barr virus. The classifier was reported to diagnose cytomegalovirus status with high specificity and sensitivity in both the original and validation cohorts.

The cohort consisted of approximately 690 healthy bone marrow donors. All cohort members were sampled while nominally healthy, although unrecorded immune exposures were likely present. The donor tested CMV seropositive, placing the donor among the 290 or so seropositive members of the cohort. Each donor provided a peripheral blood sample, and peripheral blood mononuclear cells were used for TCR beta sequencing. The Qiagen DNeasy Blood Extraction Kit was used to extract genomic DNA from the blood cell samples. Library preparation used the immunoSEQ multiplex PCR assay. For the multiplex PCR, a mixture combining 60 forward primers for TCR Vbeta segments and 13 reverse primers for TCR Jbeta segments was used. The CDR3 region of rearranged TCR beta genes was amplified from genomic DNA by a multiplex PCR assay. The amplified TCR beta libraries were sequenced on the Illumina HiSeq System as 87-base-pair reads. For the original study's pipeline: In a later analysis, approximately 74 million unique TCR beta chains were counted across the approximately 640 repertoires, and around 11 million of these chains were shared by at least two donors. Raw reads were error-corrected and collapsed into unique sequences with a nearest-neighbor algorithm that merged closely related sequences to remove PCR and sequencing errors. To assign V, D and J gene segments, CDR3 sequences were aligned to IMGT reference sequences. Each retained sequence needed at least a six-nucleotide match to both a V gene segment and a J gene segment. A rearrangement was called productive if the CDR3 had no stop codons and remained in frame with V and J, and every other rearrangement was called non-productive. CDR3 was defined by IMGT convention, running from the second conserved V-encoded cysteine to the conserved J-encoded phenylalanine. In an earlier analysis of 550 to 650 of the donors, sequences lacking an unambiguous match to a single V gene segment were excluded. An earlier analysis of roughly 590 of the donors called V segments functional above 56.7% productive rearrangements and segregating when the between-donor standard deviation exceeded 5%. To diagnose cytomegalovirus status from the catalog of TCR beta chain sequences, a statistical classification framework was built. In a later analysis, V and J genes were assigned by comparing TCR nucleotide sequences against IMGT/GENE-DB human TR gene sequences. A later analysis assigned CDR3 sequences and most-parsimonious VDJ recombination scenarios with the TCRdist pipeline. A later analysis defined each TCR beta chain by its CDR3 amino acid sequence plus V-gene family, and excluded reads lacking a unique V-gene family. A later analysis removed 550 to 700 highly shared, low-generation-probability nucleotide sequences to deal with suspected cross-contamination and a sequencing artifact. For each public chain, a later analysis derived a clonal expansion index from normalized ranks of inferred template counts within each repertoire. In a later analysis, generation probabilities were computed using a VDJ recombination model fitted to out-of-frame rearrangements, and the results were checked against IGoR. In a later analysis, hypergeometric tests were used to score TCR-TCR, TCR-HLA and TCR-CMV co-occurrence, with a repertoire-size bias correction applied to TCR pairs. To estimate false discovery rates, a later analysis permuted the HLA or CMV assignments 20 times. In a later analysis, co-occurring TCRs were grouped using DBSCAN, and TCRdist sequence similarity was added for clustering within HLA-allele-positive subsets. For co-occurrence clustering, repertoires with fewer than 30,000 or more than 120,000 public chains were excluded, along with about five repertoires with anomalous nucleotide sharing. Here the immuneACCESS table is served through TCRdb, limited to in-frame sequences with V and J called. Missing clones are a known gap in these copies; in checked studies unresolved V genes cover under half, and the rest lacks a known reason. V, J and clone size were drawn from that table, and D and trimming were deduced from the DNA. Recorded for this sample are roughly 120,000 clones; roughly 80% of them occurred a single time. Around a fifth of the sample comes from the top ten.

The sequencing input was PBMCs. Recombination joined TRBV5-1 with TRBJ2-1, and 10 junction bases match TRBD2. This TCR was sampled from a man aged 25-40 years in good health and CMV-seropositive. CDR3 loop: CASSPNLAGAHGEQFF. The base sequence is TGCGCCAGCAGCCCCAATCTAGCGGGGGCCCATGGTGAGCAGTTCTTC.